The 21 T cell receptor beta chains below come from one sample, sequenced in a study of control samples from healthy donors and cancer patients. Some clones are missing from TCRdb's copy, which holds only in-frame ones; the method was immunoSEQ multiplex PCR. There are 150,000 or so clones in the sample; approximately 93% occur only once, and roughly 6.2% lies in the top ten. The specimen sequenced was blood. The receptors were sampled from a man between 18 and 29 years old in good health.

V usage is TRBV28 and J usage is TRBJ1-5; D not resolved. CDR1 and CDR2 from the germline V gene are MDHEN and SYDVKM. Between the trimmed V and J ends, which lost 6 bases and 4 bases, there was a span of 13 bases. The CDR3 spans 14 residues. The CDR3 sequence is CASSPGERNQPQHF. CDR3 bases: TGTGCCAGCAGCCCTGGGGAGAGGAATCAGCCCCAGCATTTT.

J is TRBJ2-1 and V is TRBV5-4, with D possibly TRBD2 on 6 matching bases. The germline gives CDR1 SGHNT, CDR2 YYREEE (reference sequence). Trimming took off 4 bases at V and 0 bases at J, with 14 bases between the two ends. The CDR3 length is 16 residues. The CDR3 nucleotides are TGTGCCAGCAGCGCCCTAGGGACTTTCTCCTACAATGAGCAGTTCTTC. It is translated as CASSALGTFSYNEQFF.

This chain connects TRBV30 to TRBJ1-3; D perhaps matches TRBD1 (5 bases). The CDR3 spans 14 residues. Germline CDR1 and CDR2: GTSNPN and SVGIG (reference sequence). Trimming took 3 bases from V and 8 from J, leaving 17 bases between them. CDR3 nucleotides: TGTGCCTGGAGGGACCGGGACGGGGGGGACACCATATATTTT. Translated: CAWRDRDGGDTIYF.

V gene TRBV2 combines with J gene TRBJ1-1; D uncertain. The V end was cut by 5 bases, the J end by 4 bases, with 5 bases between. Germline values: CDR1 SNHLY, CDR2 FYNNEI. The CDR3 consists of 11 residues. The CDR3 DNA follows: TGTGCCAGCAGTTTTTCCACTGAAGCTTTCTTT. Its translation: CASSFSTEAFF.

The V and J genes are TRBV11-2 and TRBJ1-6, with no clear D. There are 15 residues in the CDR3. The germline gives CDR1 SGHAT, CDR2 FQNNGV. V was pared by 6 bases and J by 0 bases, with 9 bases between. The CDR3 region is CASRMGSSYNSPLHF. CDR3 sequence (DNA): TGTGCCAGCAGGATGGGGAGCTCCTATAATTCACCCCTCCACTTT. Using reference TRBV11-2 and TRBJ1-6 for the parts outside the CDR3, the full variable domain is EAGVAQSPRYKIIEKRQSVAFWCNPISGHATLYWYQQILGQGPKLLIQFQNNGVVDDSQLPKDRFSAERLKGVDSTLKIQPAKLEDSAVYLCASRMGSSYNSPLHFGNGTRLTVT.

V is TRBV4-1 and J is TRBJ2-7; D is unclear. Germline V gives CDR1 MGHRA, CDR2 YSYEKL. The CDR3 is made up of 16 amino acids. Trimming removed 4 bases from V and 2 bases from J, with 18 bases in between. CDR3 bases: TGCGCCAGCAGCCTAGAACCCCGGACGGAGACCTACGAGCAGTACTTC. Protein: CASSLEPRTETYEQYF.

This chain connects TRBV12-3 or TRBV12-4 to TRBJ2-1; no firm D call. V was shortened by 5 bases and J by 8 bases, with 10 bases between the two germline ends. The CDR3 consists of 12 residues. As DNA, the CDR3 is TGTGCCAGCAGTCTCCGAGCCGATGAGCAGTTCTTC. It encodes CASSLRADEQFF.

This rearrangement joins TRBV6-5 to TRBJ2-1; TRBD2 agrees at 10 bases. The CDR3 runs 14 residues. V was pared by 4 bases and J by 10 bases, with 7 bases of the junction left unmatched. CDR1 MNHEY and CDR2 SVGAGI come from the germline V gene. CDR3 in amino acids: CASSWLAGALEQFF. The CDR3, as DNA: TGTGCCAGCAGTTGGCTAGCGGGGGCCCTCGAGCAGTTCTTC.

The chain is built from TRBV5-4 and TRBJ2-7; TRBD2 matches 9 bases. There are 16 residues in the CDR3. After removal of 4 bases from V and 2 bases from J, the junction contained 10 bases not matched to a gene. Per the germline V gene, CDR1 is SGHNT and CDR2 is YYREEE (reference sequence). CDR3 bases: TGTGCCAGCAGCCTGGGGGCGGCTAGCGGGGCCTACGAGCAGTACTTC. This sequence encodes CASSLGAASGAYEQYF.

The chain carries TRBV12-3 or TRBV12-4 and TRBJ1-1; D unresolved. This CDR3 is 13 amino acids long. Trimming cost V 0 bases and J 6 bases, with 8 bases left between them. The CDR3 DNA follows: TGTGCCAGCAGTTTAGCTTCGCACGCTGAAGCTTTCTTT. Translating it yields CASSLASHAEAFF.

This clone was counted a single time. The genes are TRBV7-6 and TRBJ1-3; no clear D gene. The germline V gene encodes CDR1 SGHVS and CDR2 FNYEAQ. The CDR3 totals 11 residues. V lost 10 bases and J 8 bases, leaving 12 bases between the germline ends. For the CDR3, the DNA is TGTGCCACCATGCCTTCGGACACCATATATTTT. Residues: CATMPSDTIYF.

This chain uses TRBV2 with TRBJ2-7; unclear D gene. The CDR3 contains 14 residues. Germline-derived CDR1 and CDR2 are SNHLY and FYNNEI. V gave up 11 bases and J gave up 0 bases, with 17 bases separating them. For the CDR3, the DNA is TGTGCCGGGCGCCCATGGGGAAGCTCCTACGAGCAGTACTTC. This translates into CAGRPWGSSYEQYF.

The gene calls are TRBV6-5 and TRBJ2-2; D not certain. CDR3 length: 13 residues. CDR1 and CDR2 (germline): MNHEY, SVGAGI. V was clipped by 4 bases and J by 6 bases, with 9 bases between them. CDR3: CASSSRTAGELFF. The CDR3 DNA sequence: TGTGCCAGCAGTTCGCGGACCGCCGGGGAGCTGTTTTTT.

The chain couples TRBV28 to TRBJ1-5; D is perhaps TRBD1 (5 bases). V lost 1 base and J 5 bases, leaving 18 bases between the germline ends. The length of the CDR3 is 17 residues. CDR1 is MDHEN and CDR2 is SYDVKM in the germline V gene. CDR3 sequence reads: CASSLSGGKFGDQPQHF. In DNA, the CDR3 is TGTGCCAGCAGTTTATCGGGGGGGAAGTTTGGGGATCAGCCCCAGCATTTT.

J is TRBJ1-2 and V is TRBV21-1; TRBD1 is the table's D call, not checked against the DNA. TRBV21-1 is listed as a pseudogene. The CDR3 length is 14 residues. CDR3 nucleotides: TGTGCCAGCAGCAAAGGCAGGACAGGGGATGGCTACACCTTC. As protein: CASSKGRTGDGYTF.

This chain connects TRBV4-3 to TRBJ2-1; D not certain. The CDR3 consists of 16 residues. Germline CDR1 reads LGHNA; CDR2 reads YSLEER. The V and J ends lost 8 bases and 4 bases respectively, with 21 bases between them. CDR3 DNA sequence: TGCGCCAGCTCACTCCACGCCTCCCCCCAGTACAATGAGCAGTTCTTC. The encoded protein is CASSLHASPQYNEQFF.

V usage is TRBV6-4 and J usage is TRBJ1-1, with 7 bases lining up with TRBD1. Germline CDR1 reads MRHNA; CDR2 reads SNTAGT. CDR3 length equals 14 residues. With V trimmed by 6 bases and J by 10 bases, 14 bases remained unmatched. The CDR3 nucleotides are TGTGCCAGCAGCCCCCAAGGAGGGGGCGCGGGAGCTTTCTTT. This translates into CASSPQGGGAGAFF.

The gene calls are TRBV5-1 and TRBJ2-1; D not certain. The CDR3 covers 13 residues. V shed 0 bases and J shed 6 bases, with 7 bases lying between them. The germline gives CDR1 SGHRS, CDR2 YFSETQ. The CDR3 DNA reads TGCGCCAGCAGCTTGGAACGTGGCAATGAGCAGTTCTTC. Translated, it gives CASSLERGNEQFF.

This CDR3 reads CASVRGTEAFF. In nucleotides, the CDR3 is TGTGCCAGCGTCAGGGGCACTGAAGCTTTCTTT. V gene TRBV6-5 combines with J gene TRBJ1-1, with D possibly being TRBD1 (6 bases). Per germline, CDR1 MNHEY and CDR2 SVGAGI. The CDR3 consists of 11 residues. Deletions cut 8 bases from V and 4 bases from J, with 8 bases between.

This chain joins TRBV3-1 (or the pseudogene TRBV3-2) and TRBJ1-2; maybe TRBD1 (6 bases). CDR1 is LGHDT, CDR2 YNNKEL, per germline (reference sequence). The CDR3 covers 12 residues. Deletions cut 5 bases from V and 5 bases from J, with 9 bases between. CDR3 DNA sequence: TGTGCCAGCAGCTTCAGGGGTTATGGCTACACCTTC. It encodes CASSFRGYGYTF.

The sample holds one count of this clone. Other DNA sequences within the sample encode an identical CDR3. The chain recombines TRBV30 with TRBJ1-3; D is unresolved. V lost 2 bases and J lost 1, with 6 bases in between. Per the germline V gene, CDR1 is GTSNPN and CDR2 is SVGIG (reference sequence). CDR3 length: 13 amino acids. The CDR3 DNA reads TGTGCCTGGAGTCTTACGTCTGGAAACACCATATATTTT. Its protein product is CAWSLTSGNTIYF.